These 9 T cell receptor beta chains were all obtained from the same sample, sequenced in a study of identical twins. TCRdb re-analysed the 5' RACE reads in MiXCR, keeping a single row per CDR3 protein. The table shows 450,000 to 500,000 distinct CDR3 sequences, with around an eighth occurring only once. The same specimen was also included in a second study, on yellow fever vaccine responses in identical twins.

The sequenced material came from CD4+ T cells sorted from blood. The receptors originated from a woman under 30 in good health.

This clonotype was observed many times. This chain connects TRBV5-1 to TRBJ1-6; maybe TRBD1 (5 bases). Germline V gene data show CDR1 as SGHRS and CDR2 as YFSETQ. V lost 4 bases, J lost 7 bases, and 18 bases lay in between. The CDR3 is made up of 16 amino acids. The CDR3 spells CASSGGTGTENSPLHF. The CDR3 nucleotides read TGCGCCAGCAGCGGGGGAACCGGGACGGAAAATTCACCCCTCCACTTT.

The table lists this clonotype with a few counts. This chain joins TRBV5-4 and TRBJ2-1, with 8 bases matching TRBD2. CDR1 is SGHNT and CDR2 is YYREEE in the germline V gene (reference sequence). CDR3 length: 14 amino acids. The junction had 9 bases not matched to a gene; V was cut back by 9 bases and J by 4 bases. CDR3 sequence (DNA): TGTGCCACCACCACGGGGGGGGCATACAATGAGCAGTTCTTC. Its protein product is CATTTGGAYNEQFF.

This clonotype was seen a handful of times. This chain joins TRBV15 and TRBJ2-3; D perhaps matches TRBD2 (6 bases). V was shortened by 8 bases and J by 11 bases, with 23 bases between the two germline ends. The CDR3 is 14 amino acids. Germline V gives CDR1 LNHNV, CDR2 YYDKDF (reference sequence). The chain's CDR3 is CATGSGGIRTGQYF. DNA of the CDR3: TGTGCCACCGGGTCTGGGGGGATTCGCACAGGGCAGTATTTT.

This clonotype was detected a few times. The chain uses TRBV9 and TRBJ2-4; unclear D gene. The V gene's germline CDR1 is SGDLS and CDR2 YYNGEE. V dropped 4 bases and J dropped 5 bases, with 10 bases sitting between them. This CDR3 region has 13 residues. The CDR3 loop is CASSPGPQNIQYF. Here the CDR3 DNA reads TGTGCCAGCAGCCCCGGCCCCCAAAACATTCAGTACTTC.

The chain uses TRBV5-1 and TRBJ2-2, with 8 positions matching TRBD1. CDR3 length: 13 amino acids. Germline trimming cut 0 bases from V and 10 bases from J; bases unmatched to any gene: 2. In germline, CDR1 is SGHRS, CDR2 YFSETQ. The CDR3 loop is CASSLATGEELFF. The CDR3 nucleotides read TGCGCCAGCAGCTTGGCGACAGGGGAGGAGCTGTTTTTT. The full variable domain, rest sourced from reference TRBV5-1 and TRBJ2-2, is KAGVTQTPRYLIKTRGQQVTLSCSPISGHRSVSWYQQTPGQGLQFLFEYFSETQRNKGNFPGRFSGRQFSNSRSEMNVSTLELGDSALYLCASSLATGEELFFGEGSRLTVL.

The table lists this clonotype with a few counts. The V call is TRBV5-6, the J call TRBJ1-1; TRBD1 aligns across 7 bases. Germline assignment: CDR1 SGHDT and CDR2 YYEEEE. This CDR3 has 18 amino acids. The ends lost 6 bases at V and 0 bases at J; junction bases unmatched: 17. The DNA of the CDR3 is TGTGCCAGCACCCGAAAAGACTCGAACAGGGGATTGAACACTGAAGCTTTCTTT. The encoded protein is CASTRKDSNRGLNTEAFF.

The rearrangement joins TRBV5-1 to TRBJ2-3; 13 bases map to TRBD2. Germline V CDR1 and CDR2: SGHRS, YFSETQ. The length of the CDR3 is 15 residues. V gave up 6 bases and J gave up 6 bases; unmatched junction bases: 7. The CDR3 sequence is CASKDRTSGGDTQYF. The CDR3 nucleotides read TGCGCCAGCAAAGACAGGACTAGCGGGGGTGATACGCAGTATTTT.

This clonotype was detected a few times. The rearrangement joins TRBV10-3 to TRBJ2-3; 12 bases map to TRBD2. The CDR3 loop spans 18 amino acids. CDR1 is ENHRY and CDR2 is SYGVKD in the germline V gene. The V segment lost 4 bases and the J segment 4 bases; nucleotides outside the gene matches: 12. The CDR3 region has the DNA TGTGCCATCAGTGTTTCGACTAGCGGGAGCATTGGGGCAGATACGCAGTATTTT. Translating it yields CAISVSTSGSIGADTQYF.

In this sample, this clonotype turned up a few times. The V gene is TRBV11-2, the J gene TRBJ2-3; no reliable D call. Looked up from germline, CDR1 is SGHAT and CDR2 is FQNNGV. The CDR3 totals 16 residues. Trimming removed 5 bases at V and 1 base at J, with 16 bases between. For the CDR3, the DNA is TGTGCCAGCAGCCCACGTTGGGATGGCGGCACAGATACGCAGTATTTT. Its protein product is CASSPRWDGGTDTQYF. The variable domain in full, completed from reference TRBV11-2 and TRBJ2-3, reads EAGVAQSPRYKIIEKRQSVAFWCNPISGHATLYWYQQILGQGPKLLIQFQNNGVVDDSQLPKDRFSAERLKGVDSTLKIQPAKLEDSAVYLCASSPRWDGGTDTQYFGPGTRLTVL.